This T cell receptor (beta chain) was recovered during a study of blood T cell repertoires in COVID-19. Per the authors' pipeline: Quantification of nucleated cells was approximated via reference gene primer amplification. The data were produced by immunoSEQ multiplex PCR, yet TCRdb's version contains in-frame clones alone and is incomplete. V and J calls and clone size are as listed in that table; D and trimming were resolved from the DNA. The sample lists around 290,000 clones, about 93% occurring once. Germline V gene lookup returns CDR1 LGHNA and CDR2 YSLEER. The CDR3 has 15 amino acids. After removal of 1 base from V and 0 bases from J, the junction contained 0 bases not matched to a gene. Participants came from about two dozen US areas, aged about 18 to 100 years. Cohort placement rested on clinical history that participants reported themselves. Recovered participants had two consecutive negative NP/OP PCR tests, healthcare professional clearance, or symptom resolution.

The sequence was obtained from a woman younger than 45 who had recovered from COVID-19. The specimen was PBMCs or T cells enriched from blood (not recorded which). The genes are TRBV4-3 and TRBJ2-1, with 7 bases that match TRBD2. CDR3 region: CASSQGGSSYNEQFF. The CDR3 bases are TGCGCCAGCAGCCAAGGCGGGAGCTCCTACAATGAGCAGTTCTTC.